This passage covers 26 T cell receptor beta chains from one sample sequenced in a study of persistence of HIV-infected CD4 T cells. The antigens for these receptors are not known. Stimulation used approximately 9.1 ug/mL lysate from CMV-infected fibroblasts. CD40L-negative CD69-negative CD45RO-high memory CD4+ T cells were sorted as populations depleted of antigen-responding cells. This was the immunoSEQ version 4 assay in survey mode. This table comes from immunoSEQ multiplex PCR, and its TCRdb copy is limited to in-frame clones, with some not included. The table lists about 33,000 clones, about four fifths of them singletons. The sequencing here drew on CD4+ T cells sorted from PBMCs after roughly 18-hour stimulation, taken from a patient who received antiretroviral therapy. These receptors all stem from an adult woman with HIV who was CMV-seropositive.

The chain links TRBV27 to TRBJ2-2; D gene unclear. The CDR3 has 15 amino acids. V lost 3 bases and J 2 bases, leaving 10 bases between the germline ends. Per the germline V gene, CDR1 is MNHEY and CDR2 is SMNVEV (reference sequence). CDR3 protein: CASSLDQSNTGELFF. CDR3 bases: TGTGCCAGCAGTTTGGATCAGTCCAACACCGGGGAGCTGTTTTTT.

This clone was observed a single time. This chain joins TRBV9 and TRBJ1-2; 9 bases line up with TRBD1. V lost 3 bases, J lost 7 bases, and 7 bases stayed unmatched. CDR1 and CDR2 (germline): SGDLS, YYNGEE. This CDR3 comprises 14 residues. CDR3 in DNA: TGTGCCAGCAGCGCCGGGACAGGGTGGAGTGGCTACACCTTC. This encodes CASSAGTGWSGYTF.

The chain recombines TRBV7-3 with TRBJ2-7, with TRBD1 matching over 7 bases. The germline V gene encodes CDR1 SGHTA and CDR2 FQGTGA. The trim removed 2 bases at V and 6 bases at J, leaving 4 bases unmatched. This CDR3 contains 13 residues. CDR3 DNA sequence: TGTGCCAGCAGCTTAGACAGGACAGGCGAGCAGTACTTC. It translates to CASSLDRTGEQYF.

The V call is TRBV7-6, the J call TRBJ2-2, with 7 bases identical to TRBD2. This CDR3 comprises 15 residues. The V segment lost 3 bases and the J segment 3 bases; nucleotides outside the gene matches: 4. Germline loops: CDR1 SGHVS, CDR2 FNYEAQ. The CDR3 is CASSFSGRDTGELFF. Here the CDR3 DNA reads TGTGCCAGCAGCTTTTCAGGGAGGGACACCGGGGAGCTGTTTTTT.

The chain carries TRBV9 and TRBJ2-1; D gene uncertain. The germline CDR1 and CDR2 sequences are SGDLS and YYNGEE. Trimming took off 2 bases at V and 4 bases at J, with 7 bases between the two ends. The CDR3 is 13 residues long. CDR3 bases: TGTGCCAGCAGCGTTGGCACGTACAATGAGCAGTTCTTC. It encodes CASSVGTYNEQFF.

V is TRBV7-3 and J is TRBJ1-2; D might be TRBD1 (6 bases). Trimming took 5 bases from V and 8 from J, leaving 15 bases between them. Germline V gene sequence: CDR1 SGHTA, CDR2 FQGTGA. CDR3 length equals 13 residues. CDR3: CASSPHRGDGYTF. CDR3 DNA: TGTGCCAGCAGCCCCCATAGGGGGGACGGCTACACCTTC. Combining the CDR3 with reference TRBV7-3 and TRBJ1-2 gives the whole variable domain GAGVSQTPSNKVTEKGKYVELRCDPISGHTALYWYRQSLGQGPEFLIYFQGTGAADDSGLPNDRFFAVRPEGSVSTLKIQRTERGDSAVYLCASSPHRGDGYTFGSGTRLTVV.

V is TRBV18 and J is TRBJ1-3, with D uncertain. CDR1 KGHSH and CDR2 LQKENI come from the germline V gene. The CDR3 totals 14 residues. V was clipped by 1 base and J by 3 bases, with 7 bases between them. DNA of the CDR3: TGTGCCAGCTCACCACTGAGGGATGGAAACACCATATATTTT. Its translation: CASSPLRDGNTIYF.

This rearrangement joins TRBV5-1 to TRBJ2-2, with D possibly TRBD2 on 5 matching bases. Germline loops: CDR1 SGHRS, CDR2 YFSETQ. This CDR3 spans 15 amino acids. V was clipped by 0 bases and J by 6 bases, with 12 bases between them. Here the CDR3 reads CASSLDGRVSGELFF. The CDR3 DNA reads TGCGCCAGCAGCTTGGATGGGAGAGTCTCCGGGGAGCTGTTTTTT. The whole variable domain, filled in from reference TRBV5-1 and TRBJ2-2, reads KAGVTQTPRYLIKTRGQQVTLSCSPISGHRSVSWYQQTPGQGLQFLFEYFSETQRNKGNFPGRFSGRQFSNSRSEMNVSTLELGDSALYLCASSLDGRVSGELFFGEGSRLTVL.

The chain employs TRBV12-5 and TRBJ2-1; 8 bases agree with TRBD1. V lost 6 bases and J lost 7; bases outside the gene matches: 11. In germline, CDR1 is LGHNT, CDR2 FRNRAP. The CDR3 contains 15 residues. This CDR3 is CASGESGTGSNEQFF. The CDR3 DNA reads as TGTGCTAGTGGGGAATCCGGGACAGGCTCTAATGAGCAGTTCTTC.

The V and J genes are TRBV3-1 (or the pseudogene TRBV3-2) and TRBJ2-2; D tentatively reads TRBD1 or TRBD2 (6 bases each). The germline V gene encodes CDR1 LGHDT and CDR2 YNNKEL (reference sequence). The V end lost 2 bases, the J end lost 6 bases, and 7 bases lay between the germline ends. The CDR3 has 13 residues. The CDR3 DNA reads TGTGCCAGCAGCCAAAGGGGGGCCGGGGAGCTGTTTTTT. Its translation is CASSQRGAGELFF.

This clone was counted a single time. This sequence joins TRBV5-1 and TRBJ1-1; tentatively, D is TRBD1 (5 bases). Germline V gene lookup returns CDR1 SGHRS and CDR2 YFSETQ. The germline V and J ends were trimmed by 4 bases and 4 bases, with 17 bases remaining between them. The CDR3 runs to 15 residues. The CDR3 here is CASSRLSDGATEAFF. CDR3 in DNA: TGCGCCAGCAGCCGCTTAAGTGACGGGGCCACTGAAGCTTTCTTT. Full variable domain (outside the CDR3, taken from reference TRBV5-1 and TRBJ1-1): KAGVTQTPRYLIKTRGQQVTLSCSPISGHRSVSWYQQTPGQGLQFLFEYFSETQRNKGNFPGRFSGRQFSNSRSEMNVSTLELGDSALYLCASSRLSDGATEAFFGQGTRLTVV.

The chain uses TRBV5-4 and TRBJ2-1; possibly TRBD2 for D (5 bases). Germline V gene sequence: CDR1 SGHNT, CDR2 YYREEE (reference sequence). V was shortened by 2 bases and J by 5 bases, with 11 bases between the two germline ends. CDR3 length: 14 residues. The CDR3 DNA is TGTGCCAGCAGCTTCCAAGCGGCCGACAATGAGCAGTTCTTC. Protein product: CASSFQAADNEQFF. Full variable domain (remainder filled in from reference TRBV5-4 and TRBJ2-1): ETGVTQSPTHLIKTRGQQVTLRCSSQSGHNTVSWYQQALGQGPQFIFQYYREEENGRGNFPPRFSGLQFPNYSSELNVNALELDDSALYLCASSFQAADNEQFFGPGTRLTVL.

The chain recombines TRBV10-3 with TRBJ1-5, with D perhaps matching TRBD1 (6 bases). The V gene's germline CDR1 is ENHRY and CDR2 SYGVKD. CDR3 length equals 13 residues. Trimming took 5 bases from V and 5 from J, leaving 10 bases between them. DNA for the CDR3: TGTGCCATCAGTCCAGGGGAGGATCAGCCCCAGCATTTT. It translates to CAISPGEDQPQHF.

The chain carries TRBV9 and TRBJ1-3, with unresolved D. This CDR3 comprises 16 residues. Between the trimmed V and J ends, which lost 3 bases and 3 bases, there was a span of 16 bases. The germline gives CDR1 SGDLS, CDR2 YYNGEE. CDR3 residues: CASSDARDRGGNTIYF. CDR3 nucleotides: TGTGCCAGCAGCGACGCCCGAGACCGAGGTGGAAACACCATATATTTT.

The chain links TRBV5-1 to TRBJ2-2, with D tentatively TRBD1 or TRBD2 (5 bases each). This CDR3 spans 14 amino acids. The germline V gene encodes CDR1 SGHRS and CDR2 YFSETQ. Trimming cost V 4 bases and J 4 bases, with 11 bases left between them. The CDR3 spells CASSEGTVTGELFF. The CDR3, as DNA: TGCGCCAGCAGCGAGGGGACGGTCACCGGGGAGCTGTTTTTT.

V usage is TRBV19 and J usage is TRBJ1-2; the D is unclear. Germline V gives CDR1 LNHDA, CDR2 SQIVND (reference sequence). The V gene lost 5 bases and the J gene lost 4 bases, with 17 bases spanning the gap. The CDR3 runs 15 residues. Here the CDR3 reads CASSRTLDGTYGYTF. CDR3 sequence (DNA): TGTGCCAGTAGTCGCACCCTGGACGGAACCTATGGCTACACCTTC.

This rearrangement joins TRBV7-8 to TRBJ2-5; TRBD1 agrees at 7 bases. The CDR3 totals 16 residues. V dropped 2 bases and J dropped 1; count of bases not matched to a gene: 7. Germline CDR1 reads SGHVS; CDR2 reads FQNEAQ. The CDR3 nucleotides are TGTGCCAGCAGCTTACTCGGGGACAGCCCCCAAGAGACCCAGTACTTC. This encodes CASSLLGDSPQETQYF.

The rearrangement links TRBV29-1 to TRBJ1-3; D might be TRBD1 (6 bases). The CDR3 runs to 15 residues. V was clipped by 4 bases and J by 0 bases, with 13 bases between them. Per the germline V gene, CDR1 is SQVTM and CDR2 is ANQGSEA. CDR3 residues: CSVGKDSFSGNTIYF. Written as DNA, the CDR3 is TGCAGCGTTGGTAAGGACAGTTTCTCTGGAAACACCATATATTTT. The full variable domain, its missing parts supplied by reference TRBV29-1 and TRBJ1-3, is SAVISQKPSRDICQRGTSLTIQCQVDSQVTMMFWYRQQPGQSLTLIATANQGSEATYESGFVIDKFPISRPNLTFSTLTVSNMSPEDSSIYLCSVGKDSFSGNTIYFGEGSWLTVV.

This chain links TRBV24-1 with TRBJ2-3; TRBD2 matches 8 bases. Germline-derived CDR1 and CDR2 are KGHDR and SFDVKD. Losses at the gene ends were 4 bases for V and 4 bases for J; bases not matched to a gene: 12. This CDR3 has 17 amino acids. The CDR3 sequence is CATSDHLSGSGADTQYF. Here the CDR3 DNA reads TGTGCCACCAGTGACCACTTAAGCGGGAGTGGGGCAGATACGCAGTATTTT.

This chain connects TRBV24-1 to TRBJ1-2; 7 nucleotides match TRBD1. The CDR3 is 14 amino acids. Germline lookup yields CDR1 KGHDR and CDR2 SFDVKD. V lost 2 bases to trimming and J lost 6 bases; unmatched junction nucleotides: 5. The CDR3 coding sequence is TGTGCCACCAGTGATTCGAGGGGGCAGCATGGCTACACCTTC. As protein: CATSDSRGQHGYTF.

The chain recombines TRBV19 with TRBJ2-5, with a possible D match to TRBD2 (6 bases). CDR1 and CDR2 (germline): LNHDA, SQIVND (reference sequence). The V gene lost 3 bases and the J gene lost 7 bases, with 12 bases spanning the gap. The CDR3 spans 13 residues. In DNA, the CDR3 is TGTGCCAGTAGTATCGGCGGGGTGGGGACCCAGTACTTC. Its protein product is CASSIGGVGTQYF.

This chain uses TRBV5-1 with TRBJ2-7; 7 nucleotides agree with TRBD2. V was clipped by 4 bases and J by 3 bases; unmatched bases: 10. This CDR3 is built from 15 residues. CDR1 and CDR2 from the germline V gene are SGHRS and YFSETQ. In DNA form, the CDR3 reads TGCGCCAGCAGCCGGGGAGGGTATCCCAACTACGAGCAGTACTTC. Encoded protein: CASSRGGYPNYEQYF.

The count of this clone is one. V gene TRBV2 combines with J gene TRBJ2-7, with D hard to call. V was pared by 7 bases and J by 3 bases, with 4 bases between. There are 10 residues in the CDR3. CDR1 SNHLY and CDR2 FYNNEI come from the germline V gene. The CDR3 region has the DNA TGTGCCAGCAAGGACTACGAGCAGTACTTC. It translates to CASKDYEQYF.

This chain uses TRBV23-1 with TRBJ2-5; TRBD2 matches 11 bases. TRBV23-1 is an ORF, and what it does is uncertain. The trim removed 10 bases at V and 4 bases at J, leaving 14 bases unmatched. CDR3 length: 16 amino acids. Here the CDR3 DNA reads TGCGCCATCCCAAATACATTAGCGGGGGGGAGAGAGACCCAGTACTTC. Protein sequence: CAIPNTLAGGRETQYF.

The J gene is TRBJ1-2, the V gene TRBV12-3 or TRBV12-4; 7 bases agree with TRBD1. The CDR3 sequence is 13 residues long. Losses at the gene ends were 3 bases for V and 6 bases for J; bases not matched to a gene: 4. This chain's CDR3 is CASSFYRGDGYTF. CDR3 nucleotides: TGTGCCAGCAGTTTCTACAGGGGTGATGGCTACACCTTC.

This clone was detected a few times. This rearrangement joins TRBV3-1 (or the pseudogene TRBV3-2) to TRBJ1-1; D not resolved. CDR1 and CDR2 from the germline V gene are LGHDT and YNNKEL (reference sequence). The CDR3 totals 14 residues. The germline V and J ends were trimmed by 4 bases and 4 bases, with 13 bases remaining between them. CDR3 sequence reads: CASSPTNTGTEAFF. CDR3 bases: TGTGCCAGCAGCCCCACAAATACGGGCACTGAAGCTTTCTTT.